A selection of T cell receptor beta chains follows, all from one sample in a study of T cells in localized non-small cell lung cancer. Sequencing used immunoSEQ multiplex PCR; TCRdb keeps in-frame clones, though not all of them. The data show about 31,000 clones, under 95% seen once. Material: peripheral blood, obtained before any cancer treatment. All receptors derive from a woman aged 40 to 75 with stage I lung adenocarcinoma. The CDR3 runs from the conserved cysteine through the conserved F or W. Each record gives: V gene, D gene, J gene, CDR3 DNA, CDR3 protein. A D gene is named only where the DNA matches it firmly.

V gene: TRBV5-5
D gene: -
J gene: TRBJ1-2
CDR3 DNA: TGTGCCGGTCAAGCACAGCCTCACTCTAACTATGGCTACACCTTC
CDR3 protein: CAGQAQPHSNYGYTF

V gene: TRBV27
D gene: TRBD2
J gene: TRBJ2-3
CDR3 DNA: TGTGCCAGCAGTTCTGGACTAGCGGGAGTGGATACGCAGTATTTT
CDR3 protein: CASSSGLAGVDTQYF

V gene: TRBV28
D gene: TRBD2
J gene: TRBJ2-3
CDR3 DNA: TGTGCCAGCAGTCCTAGCGGGGGGTTGTCAGATACGCAGTATTTT
CDR3 protein: CASSPSGGLSDTQYF

V gene: TRBV5-1
D gene: TRBD1
J gene: TRBJ2-7
CDR3 DNA: TGCGCCAGCGGCGAGCCGGGACAGATCTACGAGCAGTACTTC
CDR3 protein: CASGEPGQIYEQYF

V gene: TRBV6-6
D gene: TRBD2
J gene: TRBJ2-1
CDR3 DNA: TGTGCCAGCAGTTACGGGACTAGCGGGGGTAATGAGCAGTTCTTC
CDR3 protein: CASSYGTSGGNEQFF

V gene: TRBV7-8
D gene: TRBD1
J gene: TRBJ1-2
CDR3 DNA: TGTGCCAGCAGCCCGGGGACAGGGAGGGCTAACTATGGCTACACCTTC
CDR3 protein: CASSPGTGRANYGYTF

V gene: TRBV7-8
D gene: -
J gene: TRBJ1-3
CDR3 DNA: TGTGCCAGCAGCCGCAGGGACGGCCACAGGGATTTT
CDR3 protein: CASSRRDGHRDF

V gene: TRBV9
D gene: -
J gene: TRBJ1-3
CDR3 DNA: TGTGCCAGCAGCGTAGACGGCAGAAGCTCTGGAAACACCATATATTTT
CDR3 protein: CASSVDGRSSGNTIYF

V gene: TRBV5-1
D gene: -
J gene: TRBJ2-1
CDR3 DNA: TGCGCCAGCAGTGAGGGGAGCTCCTACAATGAGCAGTTCTTC
CDR3 protein: CASSEGSSYNEQFF

V gene: TRBV5-4
D gene: TRBD2
J gene: TRBJ2-3
CDR3 DNA: TGTGCCAGCAGCTTGATCGTACTAGCGGGGGACACAGATACGCAGTATTTT
CDR3 protein: CASSLIVLAGDTDTQYF

V gene: TRBV18
D gene: -
J gene: TRBJ1-4
CDR3 DNA: TGTGCCAGCTCACCAGGGGGCGATGAAAAACTGTTTTTT
CDR3 protein: CASSPGGDEKLFF

V gene: TRBV27
D gene: -
J gene: TRBJ2-1
CDR3 DNA: TGTGCCAGCAGTTTACCCCCAGGGGCTAGCCACAATGAGCAGTTCTTC
CDR3 protein: CASSLPPGASHNEQFF

V gene: TRBV7-8
D gene: -
J gene: TRBJ1-4
CDR3 DNA: TGTGCCAGCAGCTTAGACGGGGGGCCAGAAAAACTGTTTTTT
CDR3 protein: CASSLDGGPEKLFF

V gene: TRBV7-9
D gene: -
J gene: TRBJ1-5
CDR3 DNA: TGTGCCAGCAAGGGAAAGGGTTTTAGCAATCAGCCCCAGCATTTT
CDR3 protein: CASKGKGFSNQPQHF

V gene: TRBV7-9
D gene: TRBD1
J gene: TRBJ2-1
CDR3 DNA: TGTGCCAGCAGCTTAACTGGACAGGGAGCGAGTGAGCAGTTCTTC
CDR3 protein: CASSLTGQGASEQFF

V gene: TRBV19
D gene: -
J gene: TRBJ2-3
CDR3 DNA: TGTGCCAGTTCAGAGGGGGGTATAACAGATACGCAGTATTTT
CDR3 protein: CASSEGGITDTQYF

V gene: TRBV28
D gene: -
J gene: TRBJ2-7
CDR3 DNA: TGTGCCAGCAGTTTCGAGGTCTACGAGCAGTACTTC
CDR3 protein: CASSFEVYEQYF

V gene: TRBV19
D gene: -
J gene: TRBJ2-7
CDR3 DNA: TGTGCCAGTAGTTCGGTCAGCTCCTACGAGCAGTACTTC
CDR3 protein: CASSSVSSYEQYF

V gene: TRBV7-6
D gene: TRBD2
J gene: TRBJ2-3
CDR3 DNA: TGTGCCAGCAGCTCCTCACTAGCGGGATTCACAGATACGCAGTATTTT
CDR3 protein: CASSSSLAGFTDTQYF

V gene: TRBV4-2
D gene: TRBD1
J gene: TRBJ1-3
CDR3 DNA: TGTGCCAGCAGCCGGCTCCGACCGGGACAGGGGAAGTGGAGGGGAAACACCATATATTTT
CDR3 protein: CASSRLRPGQGKWRGNTIYF

V gene: TRBV7-2
D gene: -
J gene: TRBJ2-1
CDR3 DNA: TGTGCCAGCAGCTTGCGCTACAATGAGCAGTTCTTC
CDR3 protein: CASSLRYNEQFF

V gene: TRBV29-1
D gene: -
J gene: TRBJ1-5
CDR3 DNA: TGCAGCGTTGAAGAGGGCGTGGGGCAGCCCCAGCATTTT
CDR3 protein: CSVEEGVGQPQHF

V gene: TRBV5-1
D gene: -
J gene: TRBJ1-1
CDR3 DNA: TGCGCCAGCAGCTCCCCCGCTGACAGCCCGGGGAAAGCTTTCTTT
CDR3 protein: CASSSPADSPGKAFF